Listed below are T cell receptor beta chains from one sample, sequenced in a study of cytomegalovirus exposure and HLA in healthy donors. Method: immunoSEQ multiplex PCR; TCRdb's copy keeps in-frame clones and lacks some. Of hundreds of thousands of clones in the sample, approximately 70% were seen once. The specimen was PBMCs. The receptors originated from a female donor in good health and CMV-seronegative. Each CDR3 is given with its conserved first and last residue. The order of the fields is J gene, D gene, clone size, V gene, CDR3 DNA, CDR3 protein. A D gene is named only where the DNA matches it firmly. Only part of the rows carry a size: once, few, many, or a class if the clone is expanded.

>TRBJ2-7|TRBD2|NA|TRBV10-3
TGTGCCGCGCAAGACTTCGCGGGAGTAAGCTACGAGCAGTACTTC
CAAQDFAGVSYEQYF
>TRBJ1-2|TRBD1|few|TRBV10-2
TGCGCCAGCAGTGAAACCGGGACAGATGGCTACACCTTC
CASSETGTDGYTF
>TRBJ1-4|TRBD1|NA|TRBV7-9
TGTGCCAGCAGCTTAGGTAAAGCGACAGGGACTGAAAAACTGTTTTTT
CASSLGKATGTEKLFF
>TRBJ2-1|TRBD2|NA|TRBV6-1
TGTGCCAGCAGTGCCGGGACTAGGTGGGGGGAGCAGTTCTTC
CASSAGTRWGEQFF
>TRBJ1-3|TRBD1|NA|TRBV12-5
TGTGCTAGTGGGACCGGGACAGGGGGAAACACCATATATTTT
CASGTGTGGNTIYF
>TRBJ1-1|NA|NA|TRBV2
TGTGCCAGCAGCGCTTTTGTGGCCACTGAAGCTTTCTTT
CASSAFVATEAFF
>TRBJ1-5|NA|NA|TRBV7-2
TGTGCCAGCAGCTTCCGTAGCAATCAGCCCCAGCATTTT
CASSFRSNQPQHF
>TRBJ1-1|NA|NA|TRBV5-1
TGCGCCAGCAGCTTCGGAGGGAGGAACACTGAAGCTTTCTTT
CASSFGGRNTEAFF
>TRBJ1-3|NA|NA|TRBV7-6
TGTGCCAGCAATTCGTCAGTGCCCTCTGGAAACACCATATATTTT
CASNSSVPSGNTIYF
>TRBJ1-4|NA|NA|TRBV7-9
TGTTCCAGCAGCTTCGGAGGGGAAAAACTGTTTTTT
CSSSFGGEKLFF
>TRBJ2-1|TRBD2|NA|TRBV6-4
TGTGCCAGCAGTACCGGGACTAGCGGGGACTACAATGAGCAGTTCTTC
CASSTGTSGDYNEQFF
>TRBJ2-7|TRBD2|NA|TRBV4-1
TGCGCCAGCAGCCCAGAGACTAGCGGGAAAGACGAGCAGTACTTC
CASSPETSGKDEQYF
>TRBJ2-1|NA|few|TRBV10-3
TGTGCCACCCGGTTTAGCGACCATGAGCAGTTCTTC
CATRFSDHEQFF
>TRBJ1-2|TRBD1|once|TRBV30
TGTGCCTGGAGCCCTAGGACAGGCCTTGGCTACACCTTC
CAWSPRTGLGYTF
>TRBJ2-1|TRBD2|NA|TRBV27
TGTGCCAGCAGCTTGAAAACTAGCGGGTACAATGAGCAGTTCTTC
CASSLKTSGYNEQFF
>TRBJ1-5|TRBD1|few|TRBV7-9
TGTGCCAGCAGCTTTTTCCGACAGGGCGGAGGGCCCCAGCATTTT
CASSFFRQGGGPQHF
>TRBJ1-5|TRBD1|NA|TRBV7-6
TGTGCCAGCAGCCCGAACTTCGGGACAGGGGCGTATCAGCCCCAGCATTTT
CASSPNFGTGAYQPQHF
>TRBJ1-6|TRBD1|NA|TRBV5-1
TGCGCCAGCAGCTTAGGAGGGGGCAGTTATAATTCACCCCTCCACTTT
CASSLGGGSYNSPLHF
>TRBJ1-5|TRBD1|NA|TRBV18
TGTGCCAGCTCACTTCGGACAGGGGCGGGTCAGCCCCAGCATTTT
CASSLRTGAGQPQHF
>TRBJ1-1|NA|NA|TRBV7-9
TGTGCCAGCAGCCAAAGGCAGGGGAACACTGAAGCTTTCTTT
CASSQRQGNTEAFF
>TRBJ2-1|TRBD2|NA|TRBV10-1
TGCGCCAGCAGTGGAAGGCTAGCGGGAGAGAATGAGCAGTTCTTC
CASSGRLAGENEQFF
>TRBJ2-3|NA|NA|TRBV19
TGTGCCAGTAGGGGCAGGGTCGATACGCAGTATTTT
CASRGRVDTQYF
>TRBJ2-5|NA|NA|TRBV9
TGTGCCAGCAGCTCAACGCGGGCCCAAGAGACCCAGTACTTC
CASSSTRAQETQYF
>TRBJ2-2|NA|NA|TRBV13
TGTGCCAGCAGCTTTGGGGGAGGAATGAACACCGGGGAGCTGTTTTTT
CASSFGGGMNTGELFF
>TRBJ2-7|TRBD2|NA|TRBV28
TGTGCCAACTTAAGGAGATGCCAACGACTAGCGGGACCCAATAGCTACGAGCAGTACTTC
CANLRRCQRLAGPNSYEQYF
>TRBJ1-5|TRBD1|NA|TRBV7-9
TGTTCCAGCAGCTCCGACAGGGAGGGCAATCAGCCCCAGCATTTT
CSSSSDREGNQPQHF
>TRBJ2-2|TRBD2|NA|TRBV7-2
TGTGCCAGCAGCTTCCCTCTAGCGGGAGGAACGAACACCGGGGAGCTGTTTTTT
CASSFPLAGGTNTGELFF
>TRBJ1-2|NA|NA|TRBV5-6
TGTGCCAGCAGCTTGGTCCAGGGGAAGCACTATGGCTACACCTTC
CASSLVQGKHYGYTF
>TRBJ2-2|NA|NA|TRBV19
TGTGCCAGCAGGGTTTTGAACACCGGGGAGCTGTTTTTT
CASRVLNTGELFF
>TRBJ2-3|NA|NA|TRBV19
TGTGCCAGTATGCCAGGGGGGCCCCCAGATACGCAGTATTTT
CASMPGGPPDTQYF
>TRBJ1-1|TRBD1|NA|TRBV9
TGTGCCAGCAGCGCGGGACAGATGAACACTGAAGCTTTCTTT
CASSAGQMNTEAFF
>TRBJ2-2|TRBD2|once|TRBV15
TGTGCCACCAGCAGAGAGGGACTGGCGGGAGCACCGGGCGGGGAGCTGTTTTTT
CATSREGLAGAPGGELFF
>TRBJ2-3|NA|NA|TRBV27
TGTGCCAGCAGTCTGTCTAGCACAGATACGCAGTATTTT
CASSLSSTDTQYF
>TRBJ2-3|NA|NA|TRBV29-1
TGCAGCGTTGAAGATCCAGCCGCGGGAACAGATACGCAGTATTTT
CSVEDPAAGTDTQYF
>TRBJ2-7|NA|NA|TRBV6-6
TGTGCCAGCAGTTACGCGCCGGGATTCACCTACGAGCAGTACTTC
CASSYAPGFTYEQYF
>TRBJ2-5|TRBD1|NA|TRBV5-4
TGTGCCAGCAGTCTTCGACAGGGTGGGGAGACCCAGTACTTC
CASSLRQGGETQYF
>TRBJ1-1|TRBD1|few|TRBV5-1
TGCGCCAGCCGAGGGCAGGGGGTGGCGAACACTGAAGCTTTCTTT
CASRGQGVANTEAFF
>TRBJ2-5|NA|NA|TRBV7-9
TGTTCCAGCAGCTTGGACAGCCAAGAGACCCAGTACTTC
CSSSLDSQETQYF
>TRBJ2-1|NA|NA|TRBV5-4
TGTGCCAGCAGCCACCCCGGGGGTTACAATGAGCAGTTCTTC
CASSHPGGYNEQFF
>TRBJ1-2|TRBD1|few|TRBV2
TGTGCCAGACTTGACAGGGGACACTATGGCTACACCTTC
CARLDRGHYGYTF
>TRBJ2-2|NA|NA|TRBV11-2
TGTGCCAGCAGCCCCCTCAGTGGAATTAGACTAGTCACCGGGGAGCTGTTTTTT
CASSPLSGIRLVTGELFF
>TRBJ1-5|NA|few|TRBV30
TGTGCCAAGACCGACCCGGGGTACGCCTGGGTGTCATCGATGCCCCAGCATTTT
CAKTDPGYAWVSSMPQHF
>TRBJ2-7|TRBD1|NA|TRBV6-1
TGTGCCAGCAGGAACAGGGGGGATGGCTACGAGCAGTACTTC
CASRNRGDGYEQYF
>TRBJ2-7|TRBD2|NA|TRBV7-2
TGTGCCAGCAGCCGAGCGGGATACTACGAGCAGTACTTC
CASSRAGYYEQYF
>TRBJ2-3|NA|NA|TRBV11-2
TGTGCCAGCAGCTTAAGACGGCGGGAAACGCAGTATTTT
CASSLRRRETQYF
>TRBJ2-5|NA|NA|TRBV20-1
TGCAGTGCTATACAAGAGACCCAGTACTTC
CSAIQETQYF
>TRBJ1-5|TRBD1|NA|TRBV2
TGTGCCAGCAGTCTAAGGGCAGGGGGCAGACAGCCCCAGCATTTT
CASSLRAGGRQPQHF
>TRBJ2-1|NA|NA|TRBV7-2
TGTGCCAGCAGCTCAACTGCCCAGACGCGGTCTGTCTTC
CASSSTAQTRSVF
>TRBJ1-1|NA|once|TRBV27
TGTGCCAGCAGACCCGCTGGACAGACTTTGAACACTGAAGCTTTCTTT
CASRPAGQTLNTEAFF
>TRBJ1-4|NA|NA|TRBV6-5
TGTGCCAGCAGTCCGGGGGTTACTAATGAAAAACTGTTTTTT
CASSPGVTNEKLFF
>TRBJ2-5|TRBD2|NA|TRBV10-3
TGTGCCATCAGTCCCACCCGACTAGCGGGAGAGGGAGAGACCCAGTACTTC
CAISPTRLAGEGETQYF
>TRBJ2-7|NA|NA|TRBV29-1
TGCAGCGTTGAAGTTCAGGGGAGCGAGAACGAGCAGTACTTC
CSVEVQGSENEQYF
>TRBJ2-3|NA|NA|TRBV5-8
TGTGCCAGCAGCTGGGGAGGTGGTTCGGGAGCAGATACGCAGTATTTT
CASSWGGGSGADTQYF
>TRBJ2-3|NA|NA|TRBV27
TGTGCCAGCAGTTGGCGAGGGGGAAAAACTAGCACAGATACGCAGTATTTT
CASSWRGGKTSTDTQYF
>TRBJ1-1|NA|NA|TRBV19
TGTGCCAGTACTCAACAGGCGGTAGGGACTGAAGCTTTCTTT
CASTQQAVGTEAFF